This T cell receptor beta chain was observed in a study of blood T cell repertoires in COVID-19. On the study more broadly: In each case, the material was cDNA or gDNA derived from T cells, B-cell-depleted T cells, or PBMCs.

CDR1 is SGHVS, CDR2 FNYEAQ, per germline. With V trimmed by 5 bases and J by 6 bases, 8 bases remained unmatched. The CDR3 extends over 15 amino acids. The authors' processing: The assay estimated nucleated cells by amplifying reference gene primers. This table comes from immunoSEQ multiplex PCR, and its TCRdb copy is limited to in-frame clones, with some not included. The V and J calls and clone size come from that table; D and trimming were worked out from the DNA. This sample has some 150,000 clones, with about 83% found just once. The receptor was isolated from a woman in her fifties or sixties with active or convalescent COVID-19. The rearrangement uses TRBV7-6 and TRBJ2-2, with 8 positions matching TRBD2. The sequenced sample was peripheral blood. CDR3 loop: CASSPRREVPGELFF. The DNA for the CDR3 is TGTGCCAGCAGCCCGAGGCGGGAGGTGCCCGGGGAGCTGTTTTTT.